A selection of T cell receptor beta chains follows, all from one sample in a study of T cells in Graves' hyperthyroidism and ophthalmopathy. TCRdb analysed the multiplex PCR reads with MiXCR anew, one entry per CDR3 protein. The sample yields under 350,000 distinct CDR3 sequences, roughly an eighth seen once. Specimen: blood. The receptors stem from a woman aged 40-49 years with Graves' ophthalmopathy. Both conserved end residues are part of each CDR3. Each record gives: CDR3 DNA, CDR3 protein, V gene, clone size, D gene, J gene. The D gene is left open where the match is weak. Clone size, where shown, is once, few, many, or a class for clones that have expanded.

TGTGCCACCAGTGACACTACTAGCGGGGGGGCCCCAGGGACCCAGTACTTC CATSDTTSGGAPGTQYF TRBV24-1 many TRBD2 TRBJ2-5
TGTGCCAGTAGGGGGGGGACAGGGGGCCGGCACACCATATATTTT CASRGGTGGRHTIYF TRBV19 NA TRBD1 TRBJ1-3
TGCGCCAGCAGAGTGGGGGGGCCGGTAGATACGCAGTATTTT CASRVGGPVDTQYF TRBV5-1 many NA TRBJ2-3
TGTGCCAGCAGCCTACGACGGATTATACTGAACACTGAAGCTTTCTTT CASSLRRIILNTEAFF TRBV2 many NA TRBJ1-1
TGTGCCAGCAGTTCGGGGTTCACTGGAAACACCATATATTTT CASSSGFTGNTIYF TRBV28 many NA TRBJ1-3
TGCAGTGCTAGCCCATACCGACTAGCGGGGGGGCGGGAGACCCAGTACTTC CSASPYRLAGGRETQYF TRBV20-1 many TRBD2 TRBJ2-5
TGTGCCAGCAGCTTACGGACTAGCCTAAGCACAGATACGCAGTATTTT CASSLRTSLSTDTQYF TRBV11-2 many TRBD2 TRBJ2-3
TGTGCCAGCAGCCCCCGGGACAGGCCGAACACCGGGGAGCTGTTTTTT CASSPRDRPNTGELFF TRBV11-3 many TRBD1 TRBJ2-2
TGTGCCAGCAGCCATTTGGGGGCGAGGGAGGGCCAGGGCAATGAGCAGTTCTTC CASSHLGAREGQGNEQFF TRBV14 NA NA TRBJ2-1
TGTGCCAGCAGCTTCCAGGGTTCTATAGCTTTCTTT CASSFQGSIAFF TRBV11-2 NA NA TRBJ1-1
TGTGCCATCATGGGACGGATCGAAAACAATGAGCAGTTCTTC CAIMGRIENNEQFF TRBV12-3/TRBV12-4 many NA TRBJ2-1
TGCAGTGCTAGAGAACGGGGAACAGGCGCTCTCTATGGCTACACCTTC CSARERGTGALYGYTF TRBV20-1 many NA TRBJ1-2
TGTGCCAGCAGGGCAAACTTGAATTCGAACACCGGGGAGCTGTTTTTT CASRANLNSNTGELFF TRBV6-1 many NA TRBJ2-2
TGTGCCAGCAGCTTACAACTAGCTAGCACAGATACGCAGTATTTT CASSLQLASTDTQYF TRBV7-2 many NA TRBJ2-3
TGTGCCAGCAGTTACTCTGGCCCAGGCAGGGGCGAATCACCCCTCCACTTT CASSYSGPGRGESPLHF TRBV6-5 many NA TRBJ1-6
TGTGCCACCAGTGAGTCTACTTTGAGCTCTGGGGCCAACGTCCTGACTTTC CATSESTLSSGANVLTF TRBV24-1 NA NA TRBJ2-6
TGTGCCAGCAGCTTAAACCGGGGCGCTGAAGCTTTCTTT CASSLNRGAEAFF TRBV11-3 many NA TRBJ1-1
TGCGCCAGCAGCCAGGGTCTGGGCTACGAGCAGTACTTC CASSQGLGYEQYF TRBV4-1 few NA TRBJ2-7
TGTGCCAGCACCGGACCAGGGGGCTACTTGGCTGAAGCTTTCTTT CASTGPGGYLAEAFF TRBV28 many TRBD1 TRBJ1-1
TGTGCCAGCAGCTTAGCGGCGGGGGCGAATTCACCCCTCCACTTT CASSLAAGANSPLHF TRBV7-8 few NA TRBJ1-6
TGTGCCAGTAGTAAGGGACAGGGGTCCACCGGGGAGCTGTTTTTT CASSKGQGSTGELFF TRBV19 NA TRBD1 TRBJ2-2
TGTGCCAGCAGTTTGGAGTCCCAAGAGACCCAGTACTTC CASSLESQETQYF TRBV27 many NA TRBJ2-5
TGCGCCAGCAGTGAGGGGATTTTTCAGCCCCAGCATTTT CASSEGIFQPQHF TRBV10-1 NA NA TRBJ1-5
TGTGCCTGGAGGTCGGATGTCGGTCAGCCCCAGCATTTT CAWRSDVGQPQHF TRBV30 many NA TRBJ1-5
TGTGCCAGCAGCCGATTTCGACGGGGATACCCCAACAATGAGCAGTTCTTC CASSRFRRGYPNNEQFF TRBV7-8 NA NA TRBJ2-1
TGTGCCAGCAGCCAATCAGCGGGAGGGCCTTTGGATGAGCAGTTCTTC CASSQSAGGPLDEQFF TRBV7-9 NA TRBD2 TRBJ2-1
TGTGCCAGCAGCTTAAACCGCTTGAACACTGAAGCTTTCTTT CASSLNRLNTEAFF TRBV5-8 few NA TRBJ1-1
TGTGCCAGCAGCGCCCGGGATGTTTGGGTCGGGGAGCTGTTTTTT CASSARDVWVGELFF TRBV9 NA NA TRBJ2-2
TGTGCCAGCAGCCTGACTAGCGGGGGAGAGACCCAGTACTTC CASSLTSGGETQYF TRBV7-6 few TRBD2 TRBJ2-5
TGTGCCAGCAGCTTGACACTAGCCCCCGGGCAGTTCTTC CASSLTLAPGQFF TRBV5-6 NA NA TRBJ2-1
TGTGCCAGCAGCTTATACAATGAGCAGTTCTTC CASSLYNEQFF TRBV27 many NA TRBJ2-1
TGCAGCGTTAGAAGTTCAGGGACAGGGGGCGGGGAGCTGTTTTTT CSVRSSGTGGGELFF TRBV29-1 NA TRBD1 TRBJ2-2
TGCAGTGCTAGTCTGGAGGGGGTCTCCTACGAGCAGTACTTC CSASLEGVSYEQYF TRBV20-1 many NA TRBJ2-7
TGCAGCGTTGCGGGCCTAGCTTTCTACAATGAGCAGTTCTTC CSVAGLAFYNEQFF TRBV29-1 many NA TRBJ2-1
TGCGCCAGCAGCTGGCCCCGGTCCGGGGGGGCCAGGTATGAGCAGTTCTTC CASSWPRSGGARYEQFF TRBV5-1 NA TRBD2 TRBJ2-1
TGTGCCAGCTCACCCCAGAAGGAGACCCAGTACTTC CASSPQKETQYF TRBV18 NA NA TRBJ2-5
TGTGCCAGTAGCCTCGGACCGGGCTACGAGCAGTACTTC CASSLGPGYEQYF TRBV19 many NA TRBJ2-7
TGTGCCAGTAGTATAAGGTGGAGCGGGGAGCTGTTTTTT CASSIRWSGELFF TRBV19 many NA TRBJ2-2
TGTGCCACCAGGGACAGGGACAATCAGCCCCAGCATTTT CATRDRDNQPQHF TRBV24-1 many TRBD1 TRBJ1-5
TGTGCCAGCAGCCTTGGACGGCATAACACTGAAGCTTTCTTT CASSLGRHNTEAFF TRBV7-6 NA NA TRBJ1-1
TGTGCCAGCAGGACGGACGTCGGCGACGAGCAGTACTTC CASRTDVGDEQYF TRBV12-3/TRBV12-4 few NA TRBJ2-7
TGTGCCAGCACTAAGGGAAAGGCAGGGGGCTCCGCAGATACGCAGTATTTT CASTKGKAGGSADTQYF TRBV25-1 NA TRBD1 TRBJ2-3
TGCAGCGTCGAAGGGCAGCTGAACACTGAAGCTTTCTTT CSVEGQLNTEAFF TRBV29-1 many NA TRBJ1-1
TGCAGTTCTCTAGGCCCGGGACGGATAGAGACCCAGTACTTC CSSLGPGRIETQYF TRBV20-1 few NA TRBJ2-5
TGTGCCAGCAGTGAACTAGCGGCATACAATGAGCAGTTCTTC CASSELAAYNEQFF TRBV27 many TRBD2 TRBJ2-1
TGTGCCAGCAGTTTGAGTACAGGAGGAGGGACTGAAGCTTTCTTT CASSLSTGGGTEAFF TRBV6-1 many NA TRBJ1-1
TGTGCCAGCAGCCCAGCCGGGGCGCTGGACACTGAAGCTTTCTTT CASSPAGALDTEAFF TRBV3-1 NA NA TRBJ1-1
TGCAGCGTTGAAGTTGACTTCAGCACAGATACGCAGTATTTT CSVEVDFSTDTQYF TRBV29-1 many NA TRBJ2-3
TGCAGTGCTAGAGATCGGTACAGTCCCAATCAGCCCCAGCATTTT CSARDRYSPNQPQHF TRBV20-1 many NA TRBJ1-5
TGTGCCAGCAGTCTAATATCGACGGCAATGAACACTGAAGCTTTCTTT CASSLISTAMNTEAFF TRBV2 NA NA TRBJ1-1
TGTGCCAGTACCCAAAATCGGGGGAACACTGAAGCTTTCTTT CASTQNRGNTEAFF TRBV19 many NA TRBJ1-1
TGCGCCAGCAGCTTGGCCGGGGTGGGTTTTATGAACACTGAAGCTTTCTTT CASSLAGVGFMNTEAFF TRBV5-1 few NA TRBJ1-1
TGTGCCTGGAGTATTACGAGGGTCACTGAAGCTTTCTTT CAWSITRVTEAFF TRBV30 NA NA TRBJ1-1
TGCAGTGCTAGAGATTCGGGCTATTCGGAAACTAGCACAGATACGCAGTATTTT CSARDSGYSETSTDTQYF TRBV20-1 many NA TRBJ2-3
TGTGCCAGCAGCCAGGCAACAGGTAGCAATCAGCCCCAGCATTTT CASSQATGSNQPQHF TRBV7-2 NA NA TRBJ1-5
TGTGCCTGGAGCCTCAACTCTGGAAACACCATATATTTT CAWSLNSGNTIYF TRBV30 NA NA TRBJ1-3
TGTGCCAGCGGGGGACAGGGCAACTATGGCTACACCTTC CASGGQGNYGYTF TRBV28 NA TRBD1 TRBJ1-2
TGTGCCAGCAGCCCGAAGGACGGCTATACGCAGTATTTT CASSPKDGYTQYF TRBV5-5 NA NA TRBJ2-3
TGTGCCAGTAGTGTGGGCACTGAAGCTTTCTTT CASSVGTEAFF TRBV19 few NA TRBJ1-1